The 15 T cell receptor beta chains presented below share a single source sample, sequenced in a study of T cell responses to AZD1222 COVID-19 vaccine. Assay used: immunoSEQ multiplex PCR; TCRdb lists only in-frame clones, some missing. Of roughly 150,000 clones in the sample, 75% to 90% were seen once. This specimen was peripheral blood, taken on day 0 of AZD1222 vaccination. The receptors stem from an adult in good health.

The rearrangement uses TRBV5-4 and TRBJ2-7, with D possibly being TRBD1 (5 bases). The CDR3 runs to 14 residues. The germline V gene has CDR1 SGHNT and CDR2 YYREEE (reference sequence). The V and J ends lost 0 bases and 2 bases respectively, with 9 bases between them. The CDR3 is CASSLGTSPYEQYF. In DNA, the CDR3 is TGTGCCAGCAGCTTGGGGACATCACCCTACGAGCAGTACTTC.

The sample holds a few counts of this clone. The chain uses TRBV11-2 and TRBJ1-1; D gene uncertain. Trimming took 1 base from V and 0 from J, leaving 3 bases between them. Germline CDR1 and CDR2: SGHAT and FQNNGV. CDR3 size: 13 residues. CDR3 region: CASSLVMNTEAFF. The CDR3 coding sequence is TGTGCCAGCAGCTTAGTGATGAACACTGAAGCTTTCTTT.

The chain carries TRBV7-6 and TRBJ2-2; a weak D match, TRBD1 (6 bases). The CDR3 covers 17 residues. Germline V lookup: CDR1 SGHVS, CDR2 FNYEAQ. The V gene lost 5 bases and the J gene lost 0 bases, with 16 bases spanning the gap. The CDR3 protein is CASSHAKQGPNTGELFF. DNA of the CDR3: TGTGCCAGCAGCCATGCAAAACAGGGTCCGAACACCGGGGAGCTGTTTTTT.

J is TRBJ2-2 and V is TRBV28, with D tentatively TRBD2 (6 bases). Trimming cost V 5 bases and J 0 bases, with 13 bases left between them. Germline-derived CDR1 and CDR2 are MDHEN and SYDVKM. The CDR3 runs to 16 residues. The chain's CDR3 is CASSPPGVANTGELFF. CDR3 bases: TGTGCCAGCAGTCCCCCGGGAGTCGCGAACACCGGGGAGCTGTTTTTT.

The genes are TRBV6-1 and TRBJ2-7; 14 positions agree with TRBD2. The trim removed 4 bases at V and 7 bases at J, leaving 9 bases unmatched. Per the germline V gene, CDR1 is MNHNS and CDR2 is SASEGT. The CDR3 length is 16 residues. The CDR3, as DNA: TGTGCCAGCAGTGTCATGAGACTAGCGGGAGGGAAGGAGCAGTACTTC. Protein product: CASSVMRLAGGKEQYF.

The chain carries TRBV7-9 and TRBJ2-5, with D possibly matching TRBD2 (6 bases). The CDR3 sequence is 17 residues long. CDR1 is SEHNR, CDR2 FQNEAQ, per germline (reference sequence). V was trimmed by 5 bases and J by 4 bases, leaving 23 bases between them. The chain's CDR3 is CASSPTSGYKNIETQYF. The CDR3 DNA follows: TGTGCCAGCAGCCCGACCAGCGGGTACAAGAACATAGAGACCCAGTACTTC.

The V call is TRBV3-1 (or the pseudogene TRBV3-2), the J call TRBJ2-3, with 9 bases that match TRBD2. The J segment lost 0 bases and the V segment lost 6 bases, leaving 4 bases of the junction unmatched. In germline, CDR1 is LGHDT, CDR2 YNNKEL (reference sequence). The CDR3 spans 15 residues. The CDR3 DNA reads as TGTGCCAGCAGACCGGGACTAGCTAGCACAGATACGCAGTATTTT. Its protein is CASRPGLASTDTQYF.

The chain is built from TRBV30 and TRBJ2-7; D is unclear. This CDR3 is built from 10 residues. V was clipped by 5 bases and J by 4 bases, with 6 bases between them. The germline V gene encodes CDR1 GTSNPN and CDR2 SVGIG (reference sequence). The CDR3 coding sequence is TGTGCCTGGGGGGATTACGAGCAGTACTTC. It codes for CAWGDYEQYF.

The rearrangement joins TRBV25-1 to TRBJ2-7; tentative D call: TRBD1 (6 bases). The CDR3 runs to 14 residues. From germline, CDR1 is MGHDK and CDR2 SYGVNS. V shed 2 bases and J shed 2 bases, with 10 bases lying between them. The CDR3 loop reads CASSEGQFTYEQYF. The CDR3 DNA sequence: TGTGCCAGCAGTGAAGGACAGTTTACCTACGAGCAGTACTTC.

The chain is built from TRBV10-1 and TRBJ1-5; a possible D gene is TRBD1 (6 bases). The CDR3 runs 13 residues. V was trimmed by 4 bases and J by 4 bases, leaving 8 bases between them. CDR1 is WNHNN and CDR2 is SYGVQD in the germline V gene (reference sequence). CDR3 protein: CASSGGGNQPQHF. CDR3 bases: TGCGCCAGCAGTGGAGGGGGAAATCAGCCCCAGCATTTT.

The genes are TRBV28 and TRBJ1-2; D call uncertain. Germline V gene lookup returns CDR1 MDHEN and CDR2 SYDVKM. V was cut by 6 bases and J by 1 base, with 12 bases left in between. This CDR3 is 14 amino acids long. The chain's CDR3 is CASSLTPINYGYTF. CDR3 coding DNA: TGTGCCAGCAGCCTAACCCCGATTAACTATGGCTACACCTTC.

V is TRBV29-1 and J is TRBJ2-2, with 11 positions matching TRBD1. V shed 7 bases and J 5 bases; nucleotides not matched to a gene: 6. Germline V CDR1 and CDR2: SQVTM, ANQGSEA. The CDR3 extends over 14 amino acids. The DNA for the CDR3 is TGCAGCGCTACCGGGACAGGGGGAACCGGGGAGCTGTTTTTT. Amino acids: CSATGTGGTGELFF.

This clone was recorded only once. This chain connects TRBV2 to TRBJ2-1, with 9 positions matching TRBD2. The CDR3 sequence is 14 residues long. J was trimmed by 4 bases and V by 4 bases; bases with no gene match: 2. Germline CDR1 is SNHLY and CDR2 is FYNNEI. The CDR3 DNA reads as TGTGCCAGCAGTGGACTAGCGGCTTACAATGAGCAGTTCTTC. It translates to CASSGLAAYNEQFF.

This clone was picked up a small number of times. V gene TRBV6-5 combines with J gene TRBJ1-5; D gene ambiguous. Germline V gene sequence: CDR1 MNHEY, CDR2 SVGAGI. Trimming stripped 0 bases from V and 0 bases from J, with 9 bases between. This CDR3 contains 16 residues. CDR3 DNA sequence: TGTGCCAGCAGTTACTCGGGAGGGAATAGCAATCAGCCCCAGCATTTT. Its protein product is CASSYSGGNSNQPQHF.

This rearrangement joins TRBV28 to TRBJ1-2, with 7 bases identical to TRBD1. V was pared by 8 bases and J by 4 bases, with 16 bases of the junction left unmatched. Per the germline V gene, CDR1 is MDHEN and CDR2 is SYDVKM. The CDR3 runs to 16 residues. CDR3 protein: CASLLWRGRGTYGYTF. The DNA of the CDR3 is TGTGCCAGCCTTTTATGGAGGGGGCGCGGGACCTATGGCTACACCTTC.